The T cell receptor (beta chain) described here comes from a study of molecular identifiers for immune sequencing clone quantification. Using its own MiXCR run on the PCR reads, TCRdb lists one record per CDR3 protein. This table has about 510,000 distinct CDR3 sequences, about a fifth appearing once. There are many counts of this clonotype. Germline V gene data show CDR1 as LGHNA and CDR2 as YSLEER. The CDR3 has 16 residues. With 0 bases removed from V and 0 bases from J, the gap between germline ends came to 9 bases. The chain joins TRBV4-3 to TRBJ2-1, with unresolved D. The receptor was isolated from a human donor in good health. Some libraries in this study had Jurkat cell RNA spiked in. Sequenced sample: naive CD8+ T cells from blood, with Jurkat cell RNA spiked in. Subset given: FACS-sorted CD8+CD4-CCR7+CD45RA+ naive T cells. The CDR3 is CASSQEGPSSYNEQFF. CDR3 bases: TGCGCCAGCAGCCAAGAAGGCCCGAGCTCCTACAATGAGCAGTTCTTC.